This TCR beta chain was sequenced for a study of persistence of HIV-infected CD4 T cells. Looking at the study overall: Multiple blood draws of up to roughly 200 mL, except two donors with single leukapheresis.

This was the immunoSEQ version 4 assay in survey mode. The protocol was immunoSEQ multiplex PCR, while the TCRdb copy is restricted to in-frame clones and leaves out a portion. This table has thousands of clones, about 67% appearing once. Stimulation used 7.5 to 10 ug/mL lysate from CMV-infected fibroblasts. Responding CD4+ T cells were sorted by upregulation of both CD40 ligand and CD69. This CDR3 has 14 amino acids. Germline lookup yields CDR1 MDHEN and CDR2 SYDVKM. Germline trimming cut 5 bases from V and 3 bases from J; bases unmatched to any gene: 4. Concerning this clone itself: The target antigen is unknown.

The sequence was collected from an adult man with HIV who was CMV-seropositive. This chain connects TRBV28 to TRBJ1-3; 7 bases map to TRBD1. Sequencing was performed on CD4+ T cells sorted from PBMCs after 18-hour stimulation, taken from a patient who received antiretroviral therapy. Here the CDR3 DNA reads TGTGCCAGCAGTCCGTGGACAGGTGGAAACACCATATATTTT. This encodes CASSPWTGGNTIYF.